This T cell receptor (beta chain) came from a study of T-cell memory formation after mild COVID-19. The overall study: TCR clustering was largely donor specific.

This CDR3 has 14 amino acids. The V gene end was trimmed by 1 base and the J gene end by 7 bases; junction bases not matched to a gene: 5. From germline, CDR1 is SEHNR and CDR2 FQNEAQ (reference sequence). Points from the study as a whole: Mainly in CM and EM were contracting CD4+ clones; CD8+ were in EMRA. Balance between CD4 and CD8 was seen in clones contracting day 15 to 85, and a CD4+ lean was seen in later expanders. Memory cells collected pre-infection included some clones that later responded, suggesting cross-reactive memory joined.

Only a few counts were recorded for this clonotype. What it binds is not known. TCRdb re-derived calls from the 5' RACE reads in MiXCR, one entry per CDR3 protein. The sample consists of around 430,000 distinct CDR3 sequences, 16% of them appearing once. The sequenced material came from PBMCs or a T cell subset sorted from them (not recorded which). The chain combines TRBV7-9 with TRBJ2-7; TRBD1 aligns across 9 bases. The sequence derives from a man between 18 and 35 years old who had mild COVID-19 (a few samples of this study predate the infection). Cell type and time point are not known. CDR3 residues: CASSLGDREREQYV. The DNA for the CDR3 is TGTGCCAGCAGCTTAGGGGACAGGGAACGGGAGCAGTACGTC.